This T cell receptor (beta chain) was obtained from a study of cytotoxic CD8 clonotypes in ibrutinib-treated CLL. Study at large: Enrolment comprised approximately 10 relapsed/refractory and some 15 treatment-naive patients; 17 to 18 were IGHV unmutated. Recorded responses included approximately 24 partial and 2 complete; following median around 68 months, roughly 15 stayed remitted and 12 progressed. The authors obtained response samples at a median of approximately 12 months of treatment, range 6 to 36.

Trimming shortened V by 1 base and J by 4 bases, and 13 bases separated the two germline ends. This CDR3 region has 15 residues. Germline V gene lookup returns CDR1 LGHNA and CDR2 YNFKEQ. Sequencing was performed with immunoSEQ multiplex PCR; in TCRdb, only in-frame clones are kept and a portion is missing. The sample consists of around 150,000 clones, about 88% of them appearing once. The TCR sequence derives from a human donor with chronic lymphocytic leukemia. Sequenced here: PBMCs, sampled at disease progression, from a patient treated with ibrutinib. The chain uses TRBV4-2 and TRBJ1-1; D is undetermined. The CDR3 region has the DNA TGTGCCAGCAGCCAAGGGGGTGGGGAGAGCACTGAAGCTTTCTTT. This codes for CASSQGGGESTEAFF.